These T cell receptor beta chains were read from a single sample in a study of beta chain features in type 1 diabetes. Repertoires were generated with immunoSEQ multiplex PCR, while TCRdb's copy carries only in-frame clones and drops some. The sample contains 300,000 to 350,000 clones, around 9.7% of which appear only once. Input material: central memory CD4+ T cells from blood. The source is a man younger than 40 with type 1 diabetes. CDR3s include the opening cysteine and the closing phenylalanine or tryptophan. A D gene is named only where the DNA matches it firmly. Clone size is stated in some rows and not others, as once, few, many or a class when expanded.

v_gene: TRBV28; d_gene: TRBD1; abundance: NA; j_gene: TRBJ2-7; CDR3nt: TGTGCCAGCACCGATACAGGGGGCCGCTCCTACGAGCAGTACTTC; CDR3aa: CASTDTGGRSYEQYF
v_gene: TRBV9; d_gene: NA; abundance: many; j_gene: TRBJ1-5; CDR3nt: TGTGCCAGCAGCGCCGAATCAGGTCAGCCCCAGCATTTT; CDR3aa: CASSAESGQPQHF
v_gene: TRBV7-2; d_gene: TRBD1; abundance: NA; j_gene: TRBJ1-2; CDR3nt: TGTGCCAGCAGCGTATTCGACAGGGTCGCTGGCTACACCTTC; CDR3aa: CASSVFDRVAGYTF
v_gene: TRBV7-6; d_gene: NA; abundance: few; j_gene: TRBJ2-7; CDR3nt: TGTGCCAGCAGCTCCCAGGACCCTTTCAACGGAGGCGAGCAGTACTTC; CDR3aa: CASSSQDPFNGGEQYF
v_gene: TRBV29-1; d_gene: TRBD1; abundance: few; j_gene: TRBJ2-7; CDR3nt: TGCAGCGTTGAAATTCTAGGACAGGGGGCCACCGAGCAGTACTTC; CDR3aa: CSVEILGQGATEQYF
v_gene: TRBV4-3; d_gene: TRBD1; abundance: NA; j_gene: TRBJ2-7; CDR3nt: TGCGCCAGCAGCTCCGGGACAGGGGACTACGAGCAGTACTTC; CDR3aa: CASSSGTGDYEQYF
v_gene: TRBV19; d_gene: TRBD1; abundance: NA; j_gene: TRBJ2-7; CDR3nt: TGTGCCAGTAGTATCCTGGCGGACAGGGCGGGTGAGCAGTACTTC; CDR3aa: CASSILADRAGEQYF
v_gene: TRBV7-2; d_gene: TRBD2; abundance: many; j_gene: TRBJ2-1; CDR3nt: TGTGCCAGCAGCTTAGAGGTCGTGACTAGCGTCAATGAGCAGTTCTTC; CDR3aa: CASSLEVVTSVNEQFF
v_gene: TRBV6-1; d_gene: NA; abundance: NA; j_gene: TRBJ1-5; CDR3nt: TGTGCCAGCAGTGGACAGAATAGCAATCAGCCCCAGCATTTT; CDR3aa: CASSGQNSNQPQHF
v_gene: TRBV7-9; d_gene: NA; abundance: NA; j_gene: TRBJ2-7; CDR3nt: TGTGCCAGCAGCTTCGGACTACCTTCGGACGAGCAGTACTTC; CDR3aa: CASSFGLPSDEQYF
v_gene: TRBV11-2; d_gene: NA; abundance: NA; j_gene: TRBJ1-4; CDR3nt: TGTGCCAGCACCACGGCAGGGGCAGCTAATGAAAAACTGTTTTTT; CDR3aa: CASTTAGAANEKLFF
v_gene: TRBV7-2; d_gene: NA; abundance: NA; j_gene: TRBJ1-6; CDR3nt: TGTGCCAGCAGCCCCCAGGGCGGTAATTCACCCCTCCACTTT; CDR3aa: CASSPQGGNSPLHF
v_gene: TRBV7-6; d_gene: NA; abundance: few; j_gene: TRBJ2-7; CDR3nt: TGTGCCAGCAGGAGAGGGGGTTTCGACGAGCAGTACTTC; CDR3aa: CASRRGGFDEQYF
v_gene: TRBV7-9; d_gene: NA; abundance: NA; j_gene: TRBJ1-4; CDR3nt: TGTGCCAGCAGCCCAGGGGCACCAACTAATGAAAAACTGTTTTTT; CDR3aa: CASSPGAPTNEKLFF
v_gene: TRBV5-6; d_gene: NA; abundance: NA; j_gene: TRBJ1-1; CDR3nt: TGTGCCAGCAGCTTGGCGAAGGGGCAGAACACTGAAGCTTTCTTT; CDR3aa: CASSLAKGQNTEAFF
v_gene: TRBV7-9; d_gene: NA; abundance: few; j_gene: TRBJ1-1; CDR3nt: TGTGCCAGCAGCCGAAGCGGTTGGGACACTGAAGCTTTCTTT; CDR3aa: CASSRSGWDTEAFF
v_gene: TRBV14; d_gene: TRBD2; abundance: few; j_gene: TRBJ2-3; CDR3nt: TGTGCCAGCAGCCAACTAGCGGTCGCTACGCAGTATTTT; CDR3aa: CASSQLAVATQYF
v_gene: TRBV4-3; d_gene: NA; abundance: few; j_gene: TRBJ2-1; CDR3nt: TGCGCCAGCAGCGCCCTTACGACGGGGGTGAATGAGCAGTTCTTC; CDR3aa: CASSALTTGVNEQFF
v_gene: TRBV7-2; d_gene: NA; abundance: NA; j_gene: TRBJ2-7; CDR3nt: TGTGCCAGCAGGAACGCGGCAGGGTTATCCTACGAGCAGTACTTC; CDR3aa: CASRNAAGLSYEQYF
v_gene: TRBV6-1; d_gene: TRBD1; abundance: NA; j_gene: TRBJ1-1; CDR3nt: TGTGCCAGCAGTGAGTCCCCCGGACAGGGGGCTGAAGCTTTCTTT; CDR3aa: CASSESPGQGAEAFF
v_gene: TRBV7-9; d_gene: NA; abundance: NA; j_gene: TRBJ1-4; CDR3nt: TGTGCCAGCAGCTTACGTCAGGCTGAAAAACTGTTTTTT; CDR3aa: CASSLRQAEKLFF
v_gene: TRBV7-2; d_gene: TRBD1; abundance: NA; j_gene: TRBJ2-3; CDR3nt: TGTGCCAGCAGCGAAGAATCCGGGACAGCCACAGATACGCAGTATTTT; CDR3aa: CASSEESGTATDTQYF
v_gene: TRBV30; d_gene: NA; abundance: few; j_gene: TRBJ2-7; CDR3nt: TGTGCCTGGGTACCCCAAGGGCGCGAGCAGTACTTC; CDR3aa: CAWVPQGREQYF
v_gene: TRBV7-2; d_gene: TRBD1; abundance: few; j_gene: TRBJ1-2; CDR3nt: TGTGCCAGCAGCTCCGGGACAGTTCAATCGTCCTATGGCTACACCTTC; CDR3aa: CASSSGTVQSSYGYTF
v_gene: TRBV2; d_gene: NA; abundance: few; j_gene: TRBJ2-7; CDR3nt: TGTGCCAGCAGTGAAGAGGCGGGGCCCTTGAACGAGCAGTACTTC; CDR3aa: CASSEEAGPLNEQYF
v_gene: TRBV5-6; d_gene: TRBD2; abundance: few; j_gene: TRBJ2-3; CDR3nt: TGTGCCAGCAGCTTGGTACTAGCGGGGGGTACAGATACGCAGTATTTT; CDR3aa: CASSLVLAGGTDTQYF
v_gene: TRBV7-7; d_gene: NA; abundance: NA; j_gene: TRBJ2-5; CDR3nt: TGTGCCAGCAGCTTCCCAGGACACGAAGAGACCCAGTACTTC; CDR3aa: CASSFPGHEETQYF
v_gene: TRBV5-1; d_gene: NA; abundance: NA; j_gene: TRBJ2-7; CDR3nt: TGCGCCAGCAGCTTGGTAAACGAGCAGTACTTC; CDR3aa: CASSLVNEQYF
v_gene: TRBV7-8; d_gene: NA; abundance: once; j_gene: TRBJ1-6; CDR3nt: TGTGCCAGCAGCTTAGGAGCCATAAATTCACCCCTCCACTTT; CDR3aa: CASSLGAINSPLHF